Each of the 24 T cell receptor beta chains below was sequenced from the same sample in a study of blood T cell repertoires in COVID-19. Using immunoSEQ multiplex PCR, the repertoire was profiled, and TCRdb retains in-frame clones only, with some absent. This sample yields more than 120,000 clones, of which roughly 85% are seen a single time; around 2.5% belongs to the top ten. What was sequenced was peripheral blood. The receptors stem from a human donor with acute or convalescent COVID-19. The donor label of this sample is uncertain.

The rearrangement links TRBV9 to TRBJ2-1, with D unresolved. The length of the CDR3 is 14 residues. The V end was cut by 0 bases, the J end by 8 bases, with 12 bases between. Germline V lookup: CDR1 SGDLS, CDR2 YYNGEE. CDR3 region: CASSVVDSIDEQFF. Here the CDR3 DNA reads TGTGCCAGCAGCGTAGTTGACTCCATAGATGAGCAGTTCTTC. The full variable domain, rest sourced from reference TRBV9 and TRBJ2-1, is DSGVTQTPKHLITATGQRVTLRCSPRSGDLSVYWYQQSLDQGLQFLIQYYNGEERAKGNILERFSAQQFPDLHSELNLSSLELGDSALYFCASSVVDSIDEQFFGPGTRLTVL.

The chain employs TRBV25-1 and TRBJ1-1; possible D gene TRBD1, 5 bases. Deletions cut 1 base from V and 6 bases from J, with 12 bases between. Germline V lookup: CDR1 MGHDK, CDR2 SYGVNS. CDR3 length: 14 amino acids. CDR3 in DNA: TGTGCCAGCAGTGAATTTAAGGGGCCGGCTGAAGCTTTCTTT. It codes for CASSEFKGPAEAFF.

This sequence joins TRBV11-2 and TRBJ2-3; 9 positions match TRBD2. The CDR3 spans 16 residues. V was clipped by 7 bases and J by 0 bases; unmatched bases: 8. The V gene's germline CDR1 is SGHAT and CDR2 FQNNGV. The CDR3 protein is CASTHATSGSTDTQYF. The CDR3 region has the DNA TGTGCCAGCACCCATGCGACTAGCGGCAGCACAGATACGCAGTATTTT.

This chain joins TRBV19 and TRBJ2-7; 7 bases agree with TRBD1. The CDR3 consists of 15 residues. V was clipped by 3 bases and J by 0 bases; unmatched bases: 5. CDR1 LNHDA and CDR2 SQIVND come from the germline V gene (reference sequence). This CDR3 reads CASSISGTDSYEQYF. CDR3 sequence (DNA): TGTGCCAGTAGTATCTCTGGGACAGACTCCTACGAGCAGTACTTC.

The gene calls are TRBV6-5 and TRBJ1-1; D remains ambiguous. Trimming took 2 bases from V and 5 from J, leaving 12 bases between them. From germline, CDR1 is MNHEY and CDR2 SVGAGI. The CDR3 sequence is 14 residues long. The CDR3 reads CASSYDGIRTEAFF. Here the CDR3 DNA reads TGTGCCAGCAGTTACGACGGGATTAGGACTGAAGCTTTCTTT.

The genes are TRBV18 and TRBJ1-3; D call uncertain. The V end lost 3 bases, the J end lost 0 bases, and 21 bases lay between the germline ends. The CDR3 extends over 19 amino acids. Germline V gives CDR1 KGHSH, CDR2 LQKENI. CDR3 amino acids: CASSPVALDNLVSGNTIYF. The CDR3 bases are TGTGCCAGCTCACCGGTTGCGTTGGATAACCTAGTCTCTGGAAACACCATATATTTT.

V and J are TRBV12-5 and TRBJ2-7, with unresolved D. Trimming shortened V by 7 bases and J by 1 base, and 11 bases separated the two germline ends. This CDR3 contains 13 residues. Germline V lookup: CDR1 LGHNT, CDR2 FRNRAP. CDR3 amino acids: CASALRSSYEQYF. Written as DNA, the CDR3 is TGTGCTAGTGCCCTGAGGAGTTCCTACGAGCAGTACTTC.

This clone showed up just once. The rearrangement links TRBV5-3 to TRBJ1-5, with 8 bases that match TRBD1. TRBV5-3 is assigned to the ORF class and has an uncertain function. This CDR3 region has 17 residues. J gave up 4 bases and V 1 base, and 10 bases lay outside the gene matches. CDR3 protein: CARSLTTTDRENQPQHF. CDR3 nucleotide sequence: TGTGCCAGAAGCTTGACGACAACGGACAGGGAGAATCAGCCCCAGCATTTT.

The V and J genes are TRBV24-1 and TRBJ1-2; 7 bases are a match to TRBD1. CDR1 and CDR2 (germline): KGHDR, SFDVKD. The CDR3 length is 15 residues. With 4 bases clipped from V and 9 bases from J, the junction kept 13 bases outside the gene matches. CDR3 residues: CATSESGQARVSYTF. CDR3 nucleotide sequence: TGTGCCACCAGTGAATCTGGACAGGCCAGAGTTAGCTACACCTTC.

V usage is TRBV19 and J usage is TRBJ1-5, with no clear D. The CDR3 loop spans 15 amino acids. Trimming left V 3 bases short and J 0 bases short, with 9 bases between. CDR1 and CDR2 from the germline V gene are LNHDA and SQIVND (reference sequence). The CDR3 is CASSIAGYSNQPQHF. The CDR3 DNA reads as TGTGCCAGTAGTATTGCAGGTTATAGCAATCAGCCCCAGCATTTT.

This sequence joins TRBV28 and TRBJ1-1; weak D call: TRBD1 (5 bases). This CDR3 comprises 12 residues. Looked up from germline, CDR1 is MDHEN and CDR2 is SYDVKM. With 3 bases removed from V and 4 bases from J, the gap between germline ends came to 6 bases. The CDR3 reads CASSLQGTEAFF. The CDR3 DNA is TGTGCCAGCAGTTTGCAGGGCACTGAAGCTTTCTTT.

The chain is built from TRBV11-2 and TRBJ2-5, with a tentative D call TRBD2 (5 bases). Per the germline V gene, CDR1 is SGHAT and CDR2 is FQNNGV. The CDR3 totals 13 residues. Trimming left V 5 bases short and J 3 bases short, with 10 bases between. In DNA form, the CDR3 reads TGTGCCAGCAGCCACGGGATAGAAGAGACCCAGTACTTC. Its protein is CASSHGIEETQYF.

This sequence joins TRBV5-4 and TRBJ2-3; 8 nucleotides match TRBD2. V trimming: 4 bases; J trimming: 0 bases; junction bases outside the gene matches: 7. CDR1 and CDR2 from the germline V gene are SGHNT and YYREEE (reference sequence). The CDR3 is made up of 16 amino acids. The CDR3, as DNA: TGTGCCAGCAGCCCCACTAGCGGACAAAGCACAGATACGCAGTATTTT. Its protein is CASSPTSGQSTDTQYF.

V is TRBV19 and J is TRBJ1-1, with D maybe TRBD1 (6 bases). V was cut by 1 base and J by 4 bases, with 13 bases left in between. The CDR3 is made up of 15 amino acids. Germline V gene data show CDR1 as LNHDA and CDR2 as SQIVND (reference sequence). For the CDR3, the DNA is TGTGCCAGTAGTATAGTAGGGCAGGGGCCCACTGAAGCTTTCTTT. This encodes CASSIVGQGPTEAFF.

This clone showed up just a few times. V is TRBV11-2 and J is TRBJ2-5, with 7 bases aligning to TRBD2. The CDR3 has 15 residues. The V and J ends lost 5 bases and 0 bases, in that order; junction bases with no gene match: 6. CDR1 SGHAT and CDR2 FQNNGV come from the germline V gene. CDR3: CASSLGGRYQETQYF. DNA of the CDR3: TGTGCCAGCAGCCTCGGGGGGAGGTACCAAGAGACCCAGTACTTC.

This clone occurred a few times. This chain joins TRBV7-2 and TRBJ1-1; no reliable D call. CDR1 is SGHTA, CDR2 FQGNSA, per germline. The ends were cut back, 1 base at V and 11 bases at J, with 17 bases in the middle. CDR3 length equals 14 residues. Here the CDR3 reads CASSLGRHSKRAFF. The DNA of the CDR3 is TGTGCCAGCAGCTTAGGACGTCATTCCAAGAGGGCTTTCTTT.

CDR3 sequence: CAWNPVLQPQHF. CDR3 bases: TGTGCCTGGAACCCAGTCCTCCAGCCCCAGCATTTT. The V call is TRBV30, the J call TRBJ1-5; D ambiguous. Germline values: CDR1 GTSNPN, CDR2 SVGIG (reference sequence). CDR3 length: 12 residues. V lost 4 bases and J lost 7, with 11 bases in between.

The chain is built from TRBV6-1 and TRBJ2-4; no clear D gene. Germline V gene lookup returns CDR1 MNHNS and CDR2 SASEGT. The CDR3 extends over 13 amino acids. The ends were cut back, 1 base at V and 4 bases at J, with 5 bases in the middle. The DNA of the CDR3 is TGTGCCAGCAGTGAAGACAGTAAAAACATTCAGTACTTC. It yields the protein CASSEDSKNIQYF.

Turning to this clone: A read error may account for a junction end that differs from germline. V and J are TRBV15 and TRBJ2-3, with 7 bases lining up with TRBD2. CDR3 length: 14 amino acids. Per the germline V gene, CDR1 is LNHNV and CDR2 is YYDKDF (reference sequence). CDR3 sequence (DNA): TGTGCCACCGGGGACTATCGACGGCGGGACGTCCCTGATTTT. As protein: CATGDYRRRDVPDF.

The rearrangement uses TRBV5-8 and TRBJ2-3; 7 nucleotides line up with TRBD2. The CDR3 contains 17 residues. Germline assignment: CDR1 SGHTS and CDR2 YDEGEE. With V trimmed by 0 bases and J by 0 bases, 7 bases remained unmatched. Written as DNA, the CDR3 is TGTGCCAGCAGCTTGGCCGGAGATAGCGGGAGCACAGATACGCAGTATTTT. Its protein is CASSLAGDSGSTDTQYF.

CDR3 protein: CASTPGLNTEAFF. In DNA, the CDR3 is TGTGCCAGTACTCCAGGGTTGAACACTGAAGCTTTCTTT. The chain uses TRBV19 and TRBJ1-1, with a possible D match to TRBD1 (5 bases). The length of the CDR3 is 13 residues. The V gene lost 7 bases and the J gene lost 0 bases, with 9 bases spanning the gap. Germline V gene data show CDR1 as LNHDA and CDR2 as SQIVND (reference sequence).

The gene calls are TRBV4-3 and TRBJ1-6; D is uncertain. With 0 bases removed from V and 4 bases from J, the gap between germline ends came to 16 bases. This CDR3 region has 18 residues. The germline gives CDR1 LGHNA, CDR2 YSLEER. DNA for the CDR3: TGCGCCAGCAGCCAAGAGAGGTTAGTCGCGCAGTATAATTCACCCCTCCACTTT. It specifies CASSQERLVAQYNSPLHF.

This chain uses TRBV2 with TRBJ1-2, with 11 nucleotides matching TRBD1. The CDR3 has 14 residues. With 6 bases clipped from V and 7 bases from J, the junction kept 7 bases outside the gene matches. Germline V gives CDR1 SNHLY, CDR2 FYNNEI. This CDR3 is CASRGSGTGGGYTF. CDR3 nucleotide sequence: TGTGCCAGCAGGGGGTCCGGGACAGGGGGTGGCTACACCTTC.

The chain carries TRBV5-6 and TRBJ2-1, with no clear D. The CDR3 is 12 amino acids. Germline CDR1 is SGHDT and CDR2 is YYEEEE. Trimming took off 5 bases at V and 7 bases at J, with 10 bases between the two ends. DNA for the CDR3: TGTGCCAGCAGTTTCTATAAGAATGAGCAGTTCTTC. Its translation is CASSFYKNEQFF.